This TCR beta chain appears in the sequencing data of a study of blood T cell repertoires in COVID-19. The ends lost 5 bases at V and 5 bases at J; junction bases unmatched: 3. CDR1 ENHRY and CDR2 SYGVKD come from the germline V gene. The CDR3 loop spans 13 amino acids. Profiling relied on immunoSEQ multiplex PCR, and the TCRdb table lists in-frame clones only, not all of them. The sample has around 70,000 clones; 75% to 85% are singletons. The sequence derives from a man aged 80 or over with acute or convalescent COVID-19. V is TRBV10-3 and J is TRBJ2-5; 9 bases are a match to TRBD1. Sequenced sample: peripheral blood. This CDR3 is CAISRGQGETQYF. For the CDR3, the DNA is TGTGCCATCAGTCGAGGACAGGGGGAGACCCAGTACTTC.